This record concerns one T cell receptor (beta chain) sequence. Antigen specificity is unknown. This sequence may be a read error, since a much larger clone differs from it by one base. Described time point: newly diagnosed GD, antithyroid drugs for less than 3 months. The authors made the TCR library using RNA they extracted from PBMCs. An endocrinology department located in Xi'an, China, was where the patients came from. The data were obtained in a study of regulatory T cells in long-lasting Graves disease. Whole-study findings and limits: Graves' patients with persistent disease showed TCR diversity lower than patients newly diagnosed. Patients with persistent disease showed a bias toward TRBV28, TRBJ1-2 and TRBJ2-5.

There are 17 residues in the CDR3. With 2 bases clipped from V and 0 bases from J, the junction kept 7 bases outside the gene matches. Germline values: CDR1 SNHLY, CDR2 FYNNEI. iRepertoire HTBI primers and Arm-PCR of CDR3 regions built TCR beta libraries. TCRdb reprocessed the multiplex PCR reads via MiXCR and lists one record per CDR3 protein. The sample carries approximately 400,000 distinct CDR3 sequences, around 16% recorded once. Separately, the same data were catalogued under a study of T cells in Graves' hyperthyroidism and ophthalmopathy.

The specimen comprised peripheral blood mononuclear cells (PBMCs), sampled at new diagnosis, from a patient treated with antithyroid drugs. The chain carries TRBV2 and TRBJ2-3, with 8 bases fitting TRBD2. The origin of this receptor is a woman between 35 and 50 years old with Graves disease. The CDR3 DNA reads TGTGCCAGCAGTGAACTGGCTAGCGGGCTTAGCACAGATACGCAGTATTTT. This codes for CASSELASGLSTDTQYF.